This T cell receptor (beta chain) emerged from a study of blood T cell repertoires in COVID-19. Study as a whole: The United States, Italy and Spain were the sources of the acute and convalescent COVID-19 samples. T cells, B-cell-depleted T cells, or PBMCs provided the cDNA or gDNA that served as material.

The germline V gene encodes CDR1 KGHDR and CDR2 SFDVKD. V trimming: 4 bases; J trimming: 4 bases; junction bases outside the gene matches: 7. CDR3 length: 15 residues. As originally analysed: By means of reference gene primer amplification, nucleated cell counts were estimated. Profiled with immunoSEQ multiplex PCR; TCRdb holds only in-frame clones, not every one. The V and J calls and clone size come from that table; D and trimming were worked out from the DNA. The sample has about 190,000 clones, more than 75% seen once. The sample taken for sequencing was peripheral blood. The receptor's source is a human donor in a cohort sampled during active COVID-19. The chain uses TRBV24-1 and TRBJ1-2; 8 nucleotides line up with TRBD1. The CDR3: CATSDPGQAGYGYTF. The DNA for the CDR3 is TGTGCCACCAGTGACCCGGGACAGGCCGGCTATGGCTACACCTTC.